This is a list of T cell receptor beta chains from one sample in a study of blood T cell repertoires in COVID-19. Measured with immunoSEQ multiplex PCR; TCRdb has only the in-frame clones, and not every one. The data contain approximately 290,000 clones, approximately 90% of them singletons. The sample consisted of peripheral blood. The receptors here all came from a man between 25 and 39 years old with acute or convalescent COVID-19. Both conserved end residues are trimmed from each CDR3. The order of the fields is CDR3 length, J gene, V gene, CDR3 protein.

>13|TRBJ2-1|TRBV12-5
ASGGGGARGNEQF
>12|TRBJ2-7|TRBV4-1
ASSQPTTGHEQY
>14|TRBJ2-5|TRBV9
ASSVGPRGGGETQY
>11|TRBJ2-5|TRBV6-5
ASDLGRGETQY
>9|TRBJ2-1|TRBV21-1
ASSRTPPRF
>13|TRBJ2-1|TRBV4-1
ASSLAGGLDNEQF
>14|TRBJ1-6|TRBV30
AWSGNRGSYNSPLH
>12|TRBJ2-3|TRBV10-1
ASSGSSGGDTQY
>12|TRBJ1-6|TRBV28
ASSPGTSGSPLH
>10|TRBJ2-7|TRBV14
ASSPTGKEQY
>10|TRBJ1-2|TRBV6-4
ASRRLDYGYT
>14|TRBJ2-2|TRBV18
ASSPLPGLSTGELF
>12|TRBJ2-3|TRBV5-8
ASSLDSNTDTQY
>10|TRBJ2-5|TRBV30
ARGISGETQY
>12|TRBJ1-1|TRBV30
AWSVGDSYTEAF
>12|TRBJ1-1|TRBV5-6
ASSLLQGAPAAF
>11|TRBJ2-7|TRBV13
ASSLRGAGEQY
>13|TRBJ1-1|TRBV5-1
ASSRDLRQNTEAF
>12|TRBJ2-2|TRBV6-6
ASKRTGGTGELF